Listed below are T cell receptor beta chains from one sample, sequenced in a study of cytomegalovirus exposure and HLA in healthy donors. Method: immunoSEQ multiplex PCR; TCRdb's copy keeps in-frame clones and lacks some. The table includes 180,000 or so clones, 70% to 80% detected once. Sequencing was performed on PBMCs. The receptors originated from a woman aged 30 to 39 in good health and CMV-seropositive. The CDR3 runs from the conserved cysteine through the conserved F or W. Fields, in order: V gene, D gene, J gene, CDR3 protein. D genes are given only for firm matches.

TRBV5-1,TRBD2,-,CASSFFSGSQDEQYF
TRBV7-8,TRBD1,TRBJ1-1,CASSLWGTGVDTEAFF
TRBV29-1,-,TRBJ2-5,CSVVTGSRGETQYF
TRBV7-2,TRBD2,TRBJ2-1,CASSRSGAYNEQFF
TRBV6-1,TRBD2,TRBJ2-7,CASSDGGRWGGQYF
TRBV6-5,-,TRBJ2-1,CASSYSLNNEQFF
TRBV30,TRBD1,TRBJ2-5,CAWSVSGQGALKTQYF
TRBV28,TRBD2,TRBJ2-5,CASSRVGGYQETQYF
TRBV30,TRBD1,TRBJ1-5,CAWRGQGNTAAQHF
TRBV5-4,TRBD1,TRBJ1-2,CASSRPGTGAGYTF
TRBV29-1,-,TRBJ2-7,CSVEAEYTYEQYF
TRBV30,TRBD1,TRBJ1-6,CAWIQGQRNSPLHF
TRBV25-1,-,TRBJ1-3,CASIEGPGNTIYF
TRBV30,TRBD2,TRBJ2-3,CAWSFYGGGATDTQYF
TRBV5-1,TRBD2,TRBJ2-6,CASSPLAGPSGANVLTF
TRBV7-9,TRBD1,TRBJ1-1,CASMLMGTAEAFF
TRBV9,TRBD1,TRBJ2-2,CASSVEPRGLTGELFF
TRBV9,TRBD2,TRBJ2-3,CASSVVSSGVDTQYF
TRBV27,-,TRBJ2-1,CASSLLSRYNEQFF